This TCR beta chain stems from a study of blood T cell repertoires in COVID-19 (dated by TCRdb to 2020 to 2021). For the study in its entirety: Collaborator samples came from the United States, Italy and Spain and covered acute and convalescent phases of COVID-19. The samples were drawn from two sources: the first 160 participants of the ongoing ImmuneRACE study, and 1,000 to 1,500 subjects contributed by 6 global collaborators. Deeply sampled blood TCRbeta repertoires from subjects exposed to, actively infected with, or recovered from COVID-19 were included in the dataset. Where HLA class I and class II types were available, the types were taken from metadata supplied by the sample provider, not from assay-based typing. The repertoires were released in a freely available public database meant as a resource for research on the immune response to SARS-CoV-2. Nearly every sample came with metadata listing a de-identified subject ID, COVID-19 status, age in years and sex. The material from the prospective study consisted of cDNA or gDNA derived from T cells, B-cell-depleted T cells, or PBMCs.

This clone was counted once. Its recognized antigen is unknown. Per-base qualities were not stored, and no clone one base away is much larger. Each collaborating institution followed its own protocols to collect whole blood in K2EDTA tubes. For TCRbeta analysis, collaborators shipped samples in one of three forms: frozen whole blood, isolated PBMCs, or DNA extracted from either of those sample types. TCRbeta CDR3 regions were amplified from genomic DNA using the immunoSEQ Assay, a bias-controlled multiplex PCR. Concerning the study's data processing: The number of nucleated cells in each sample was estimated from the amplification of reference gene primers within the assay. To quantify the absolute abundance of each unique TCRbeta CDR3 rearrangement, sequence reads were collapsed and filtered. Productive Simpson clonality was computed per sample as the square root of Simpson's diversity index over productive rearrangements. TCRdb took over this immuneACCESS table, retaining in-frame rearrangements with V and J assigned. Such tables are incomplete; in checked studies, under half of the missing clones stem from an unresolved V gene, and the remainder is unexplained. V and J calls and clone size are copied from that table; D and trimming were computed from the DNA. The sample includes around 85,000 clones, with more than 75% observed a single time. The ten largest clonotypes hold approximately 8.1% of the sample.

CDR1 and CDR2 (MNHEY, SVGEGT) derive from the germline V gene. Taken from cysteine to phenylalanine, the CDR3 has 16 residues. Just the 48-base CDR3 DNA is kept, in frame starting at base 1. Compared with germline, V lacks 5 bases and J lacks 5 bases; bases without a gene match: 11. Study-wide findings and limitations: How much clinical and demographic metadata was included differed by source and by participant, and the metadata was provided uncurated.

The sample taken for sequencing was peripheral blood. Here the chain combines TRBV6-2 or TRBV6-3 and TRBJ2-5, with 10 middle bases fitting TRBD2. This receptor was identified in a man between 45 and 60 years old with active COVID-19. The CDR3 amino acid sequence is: CASSKGLAGVWETQYF. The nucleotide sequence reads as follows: TGTGCCAGCAGTAAAGGGCTAGCGGGGGTTTGGGAGACCCAGTACTTC.